This T cell receptor beta chain was identified in a study of cytomegalovirus exposure and HLA in healthy donors. At the level of the study: The Caucasian-associated ancestry cluster held over 65% of roughly 370 genotyped donors.

PCR involved 60 Vbeta and 13 Jbeta primers. Produced via immunoSEQ multiplex PCR; TCRdb's table is partial and in-frame only. The table lists 250,000 to 350,000 clones, roughly two thirds of them singletons. The CDR3 totals 17 residues. The V gene end was trimmed by 1 base and the J gene end by 5 bases; junction bases not matched to a gene: 13. Germline-derived CDR1 and CDR2 are MNHNS and SASEGT. This chain joins TRBV6-1 and TRBJ2-5; 7 bases match TRBD2. This TCR was recovered from a female donor in good health and CMV-seronegative. The specimen sequenced was PBMCs. This CDR3 is CASSEGGGREIGETQYF. Written as DNA, the CDR3 is TGTGCCAGCAGTGAAGGGGGAGGGCGGGAGATCGGGGAGACCCAGTACTTC.